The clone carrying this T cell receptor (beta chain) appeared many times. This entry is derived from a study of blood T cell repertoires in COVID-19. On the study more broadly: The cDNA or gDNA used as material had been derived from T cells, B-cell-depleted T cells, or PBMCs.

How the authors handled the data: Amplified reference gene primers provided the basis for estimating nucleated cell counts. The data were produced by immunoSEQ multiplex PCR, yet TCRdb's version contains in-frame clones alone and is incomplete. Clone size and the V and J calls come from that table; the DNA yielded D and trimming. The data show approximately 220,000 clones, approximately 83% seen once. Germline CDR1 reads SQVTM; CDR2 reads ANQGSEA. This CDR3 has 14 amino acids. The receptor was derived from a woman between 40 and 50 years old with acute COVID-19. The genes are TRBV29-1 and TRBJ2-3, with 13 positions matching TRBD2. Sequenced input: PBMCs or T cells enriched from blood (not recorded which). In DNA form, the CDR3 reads TGCAGTTCGGGACTAGCGGGGTTGGTAGATACGCAGTATTTT. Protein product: CSSGLAGLVDTQYF.